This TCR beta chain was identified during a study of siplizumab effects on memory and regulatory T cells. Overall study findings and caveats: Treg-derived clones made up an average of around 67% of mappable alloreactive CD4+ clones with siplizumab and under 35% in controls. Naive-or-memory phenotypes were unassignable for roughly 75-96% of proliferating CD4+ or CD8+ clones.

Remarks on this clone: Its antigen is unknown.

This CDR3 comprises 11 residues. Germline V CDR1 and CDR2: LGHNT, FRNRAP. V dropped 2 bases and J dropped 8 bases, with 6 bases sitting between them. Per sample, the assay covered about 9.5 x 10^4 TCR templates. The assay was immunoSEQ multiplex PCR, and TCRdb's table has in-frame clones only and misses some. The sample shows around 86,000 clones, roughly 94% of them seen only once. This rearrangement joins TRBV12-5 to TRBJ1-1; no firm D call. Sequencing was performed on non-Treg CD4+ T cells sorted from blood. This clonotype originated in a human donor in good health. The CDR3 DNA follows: TGTGCTAGTGGTTTGTTGGGAGAAGCTTTCTTT. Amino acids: CASGLLGEAFF. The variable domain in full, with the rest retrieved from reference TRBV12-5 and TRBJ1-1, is DARVTQTPRHKVTEMGQEVTMRCQPILGHNTVFWYRQTMMQGLELLAYFRNRAPLDDSGMPKDRFSAEMPDATLATLKIQPSEPRDSAVYFCASGLLGEAFFGQGTRLTVV.